Listed here are 2 T cell receptor beta chains from one sample, sequenced in a study of blood T cell repertoires in COVID-19. Data came from immunoSEQ multiplex PCR; TCRdb stores just in-frame clones and leaves some out. The sample consists of under 55,000 clones, almost 85% of them appearing once. The sequenced material came from peripheral blood. Receptors were obtained from a human donor in a cohort sampled during active COVID-19.

The chain couples TRBV5-1 to TRBJ1-4; 10 nucleotides agree with TRBD1. V gave up 0 bases and J gave up 7 bases; unmatched junction bases: 9. Germline lookup yields CDR1 SGHRS and CDR2 YFSETQ. This CDR3 region has 17 residues. CDR3 amino acids: CASSLGQGAYSGEKLFF. In DNA form, the CDR3 reads TGCGCCAGCAGCTTGGGACAGGGGGCCTATTCGGGTGAAAAACTGTTTTTT.

The V and J genes are TRBV24-1 and TRBJ1-2; D is perhaps TRBD1 (6 bases). The germline V gene has CDR1 KGHDR and CDR2 SFDVKD. V was shortened by 0 bases and J by 4 bases, with 11 bases between the two germline ends. The CDR3 contains 15 residues. The CDR3 loop is CATSDLGRGGYGYTF. In DNA, the CDR3 is TGTGCCACCAGTGATTTGGGCAGGGGTGGCTATGGCTACACCTTC.